The next 16 T cell receptor beta chains were all read from a single sample in a study of neurological immune-mediated disorders. From the 5' RACE reads, TCRdb called clonotypes with MiXCR, one entry per CDR3 protein. The data contain around 20,000 distinct CDR3 sequences, around a quarter of them singletons. The material sequenced was PBMCs. These receptors came from a man aged 45 to 65 with HTLV-1-associated myelopathy (HAM/TSP).

By share, this clonotype ranks as medium-sized. The chain has TRBV10-3 and TRBJ2-1, with D tentatively TRBD2 (6 bases). Germline CDR1 and CDR2: ENHRY and SYGVKD. The CDR3 contains 15 residues. Trimming pared 5 bases from V and 1 base from J, leaving 12 bases between. CDR3 loop: CAISRPAGSYNEQFF. In DNA form, the CDR3 reads TGTGCCATCAGTAGACCGGCGGGGTCCTACAATGAGCAGTTCTTC.

This clonotype was detected a few times. The chain has TRBV20-1 and TRBJ2-1, with D possibly matching TRBD2 (5 bases). There are 13 residues in the CDR3. Germline V CDR1 and CDR2: DFQATT, SNEGSKA (reference sequence). Trimming removed 6 bases from V and 9 bases from J, with 18 bases in between. CDR3 sequence reads: CSARISLEGEQFF. The CDR3 region has the DNA TGCAGTGCCAGGATTTCACTAGAGGGTGAGCAGTTCTTC.

The chain employs TRBV5-1 and TRBJ2-6, with D tentatively TRBD1 (6 bases). The CDR3 has 17 residues. The V and J ends lost 5 bases and 0 bases respectively, with 15 bases between them. Per germline, CDR1 SGHRS and CDR2 YFSETQ. The CDR3 spells CASRWGQGASGANVLTF. The CDR3 DNA is TGCGCCAGCAGGTGGGGACAAGGGGCCTCTGGGGCCAACGTCCTGACTTTC.

The table lists this clonotype with a few counts. Written as DNA, the CDR3 is TGTGCCAGCAGCTTAGTTTCAGGGGCCGAGCAGTACTTC. Its translation: CASSLVSGAEQYF. The rearrangement links TRBV7-2 to TRBJ2-7, with a possible D match to TRBD1 (6 bases). This CDR3 contains 13 residues. Germline V gene lookup returns CDR1 SGHTA and CDR2 FQGNSA. V was shortened by 1 base and J by 6 bases, with 10 bases between the two germline ends.

This chain uses TRBV24-1 with TRBJ2-5; D is uncertain. The end of the DNA is better explained by TRBJ2-7, so the J call may be wrong. The CDR3 has 15 residues. Looked up from germline, CDR1 is KGHDR and CDR2 is SFDVKD. CDR3 residues: CATSDNRDGNYEQYF. The CDR3 region has the DNA TGTGCCACCAGTGATAATAGGGATGGGAACTACGAGCAGTACTTC.

This clonotype rates as medium-sized. V gene TRBV10-2 combines with J gene TRBJ1-2; 7 nucleotides align to TRBD1. This CDR3 has 14 amino acids. V gave up 4 bases and J gave up 3 bases; unmatched junction bases: 5. CDR1 and CDR2 from the germline V gene are WSHSY and SAAADI. The CDR3 nucleotides read TGCGCCAGCAGTGGACAGGGTCCAGACTATGGCTACACCTTC. Protein: CASSGQGPDYGYTF.

This clonotype was seen once. The genes are TRBV5-6 and TRBJ2-6; no clear D gene. Trimming removed 2 bases at V and 2 bases at J, with 2 bases between. There are 13 residues in the CDR3. Germline lookup yields CDR1 SGHDT and CDR2 YYEEEE. CDR3 protein: CASSFTGANVLTF. CDR3 DNA sequence: TGTGCCAGCAGCTTTACTGGGGCCAACGTCCTGACTTTC.

This clonotype occurred a few times. This chain joins TRBV15 and TRBJ2-1; the D gene is possibly TRBD2 (6 bases). V was shortened by 0 bases and J by 0 bases, with 9 bases between the two germline ends. Per the germline V gene, CDR1 is LNHNV and CDR2 is YYDKDF (reference sequence). This CDR3 has 16 residues. In DNA form, the CDR3 reads TGTGCCACCAGCAGAGATGGGGGGAGCTCCTACAATGAGCAGTTCTTC. Amino acids: CATSRDGGSSYNEQFF.

The chain joins TRBV5-1 to TRBJ2-3; 8 bases are a match to TRBD1. The CDR3 extends over 15 amino acids. Germline lookup yields CDR1 SGHRS and CDR2 YFSETQ. J gave up 4 bases and V 4 bases, and 8 bases lay outside the gene matches. The CDR3 DNA follows: TGCGCCAGCAGCACCGGACAGGGAGCAGCAGATACGCAGTATTTT. It codes for CASSTGQGAADTQYF.

In its sample, this clonotype is medium-sized. This chain joins TRBV6-5 and TRBJ1-2; 7 bases line up with TRBD1. The CDR3 totals 15 residues. V shed 5 bases and J 1 base; nucleotides not matched to a gene: 7. Germline V gene sequence: CDR1 MNHEY, CDR2 SVGAGI. CDR3 region: CASSTKGAGNYGYTF. As DNA, the CDR3 is TGTGCCAGCAGTACCAAGGGGGCCGGTAACTATGGCTACACCTTC.

This clonotype was found a few times. The chain uses TRBV20-1 and TRBJ2-1, with TRBD2 identical over 16 bases. The CDR3 loop spans 19 amino acids. Germline CDR1 and CDR2: DFQATT and SNEGSKA (reference sequence). J lost 2 bases, V lost 3 bases, and 10 bases had no gene match. The CDR3 DNA reads TGCAGTGCTAGGCTATTAGGGGGACTAGCGGGGGGGCCCTACAATGAGCAGTTCTTC. Protein product: CSARLLGGLAGGPYNEQFF.

There are many counts of this clonotype. The chain employs TRBV11-3 and TRBJ2-6, with D hard to call. Germline V lookup: CDR1 SGHNT, CDR2 YENEEA. V was shortened by 6 bases and J by 4 bases, with 4 bases between the two germline ends. CDR3 size: 12 residues. CDR3 in DNA: TGTGCCAGCAGTGCAGGGGCCAACGTCCTGACTTTC. It is translated as CASSAGANVLTF.

The V gene is TRBV7-9, the J gene TRBJ1-2; D call uncertain. The CDR3 extends over 13 amino acids. Germline CDR1 reads SEHNR; CDR2 reads FQNEAQ (reference sequence). Between the trimmed V and J ends, which lost 5 bases and 4 bases, there was a span of 11 bases. CDR3: CASSRPGLYGYTF. The CDR3, as DNA: TGTGCCAGCAGCCGACCGGGTCTCTATGGCTACACCTTC.

The chain couples TRBV12-3 or TRBV12-4 to TRBJ1-1; D not resolved. Trimming took 6 bases from V and 1 from J, leaving 9 bases between them. CDR3 size: 13 residues. The CDR3 DNA reads as TGTGCCAGCAGGCGACATTCGAACACTGAAGCTTTCTTT. Protein sequence: CASRRHSNTEAFF.

This sequence joins TRBV20-1 and TRBJ2-3; no clear D. This CDR3 comprises 13 residues. Trimming cost V 1 base and J 2 bases, with 7 bases left between them. Germline CDR1 reads DFQATT; CDR2 reads SNEGSKA (reference sequence). The CDR3 nucleotides are TGCAGTGCTAGAGGGCCTTACACAGATACGCAGTATTTT. It encodes CSARGPYTDTQYF.

In its sample, this clonotype was seen many times. This chain connects TRBV5-1 to TRBJ2-3; TRBD1 matches at 8 bases. Germline CDR1 reads SGHRS; CDR2 reads YFSETQ. The V and J ends lost 4 bases and 15 bases, in that order; junction bases with no gene match: 22. The CDR3 has 16 amino acids. CDR3: CASSLMAGGSGEWAYF. CDR3 nucleotide sequence: TGCGCCAGCAGCCTCATGGCAGGGGGCTCGGGAGAGTGGGCATATTTT.